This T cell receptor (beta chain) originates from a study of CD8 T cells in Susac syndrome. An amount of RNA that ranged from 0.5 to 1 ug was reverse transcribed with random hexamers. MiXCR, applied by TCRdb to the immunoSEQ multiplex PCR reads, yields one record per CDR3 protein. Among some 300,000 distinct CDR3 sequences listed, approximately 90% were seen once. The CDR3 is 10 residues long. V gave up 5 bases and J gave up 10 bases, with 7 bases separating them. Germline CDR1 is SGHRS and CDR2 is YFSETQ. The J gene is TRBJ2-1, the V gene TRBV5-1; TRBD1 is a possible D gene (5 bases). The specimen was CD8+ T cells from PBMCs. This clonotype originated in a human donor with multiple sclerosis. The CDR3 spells CASRGAEQFF. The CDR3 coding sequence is TGCGCCAGCAGAGGGGCGGAGCAGTTCTTC.